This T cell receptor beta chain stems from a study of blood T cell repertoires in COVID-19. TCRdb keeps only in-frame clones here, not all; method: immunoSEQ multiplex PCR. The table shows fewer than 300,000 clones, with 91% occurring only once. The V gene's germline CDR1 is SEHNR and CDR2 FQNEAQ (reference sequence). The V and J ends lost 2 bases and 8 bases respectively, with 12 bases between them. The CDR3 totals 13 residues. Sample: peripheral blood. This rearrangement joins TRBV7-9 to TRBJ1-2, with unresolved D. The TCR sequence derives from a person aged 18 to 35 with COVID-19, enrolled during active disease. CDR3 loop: CASSLYAEGGYTF. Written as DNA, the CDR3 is TGTGCCAGCAGCTTATACGCGGAGGGAGGCTACACCTTC. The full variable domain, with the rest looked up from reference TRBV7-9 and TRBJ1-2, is DTGVSQNPRHKITKRGQNVTFRCDPISEHNRLYWYRQTLGQGPEFLTYFQNEAQLEKSRLLSDRFSAERPKGSFSTLEIQRTEQGDSAMYLCASSLYAEGGYTFGSGTRLTVV.